This T cell receptor (beta chain) was recovered during a study of T cells in Graves' hyperthyroidism and ophthalmopathy. Points from the study as a whole: Median prediction lead before ophthalmopathy onset was 5.5 to 7 months with the model.

The V segment lost 1 base and the J segment 4 bases; nucleotides outside the gene matches: 3. The CDR3 length is 15 residues. Ten or more counts support this clonotype. What it recognizes is unknown. Authors of the study amplified TCR beta CDR3 regions from RNA transcripts. Using the HTBI primer set, a first-round RT-PCR was run on the TCR CDR3. TCRdb reanalysed the multiplex PCR reads using MiXCR and keeps one entry per CDR3 protein. The table lists around 300,000 distinct CDR3 sequences, over 20% of them singletons. Disease duration was under 3 months in the ophthalmopathy patients, who also had a Clinical Activity Score of at least 3 and a NOSPECS grade of at least 4.

Sequencing was carried out using blood. The chain couples TRBV12-3 or TRBV12-4 to TRBJ2-1; TRBD2 matches 8 bases. The sequence was obtained from a man between 25 and 39 years old with Graves' ophthalmopathy. CDR3 DNA sequence: TGTGCCAGCAGTTTAGTCGGGAGGGGGTACAATGAGCAGTTCTTC. Its translation is CASSLVGRGYNEQFF.